There are a few counts of the clone carrying this T cell receptor beta chain. As yet, its antigen is unknown. The entry originates in a study of blood T cells in healthy people across ages. Next came a second PCR, run for about 7 to 12 cycles, which used a sample-barcoded 5' primer along with a J-beta primer mix. Via MiXCR, TCRdb re-called the 5' RACE reads, giving one row per CDR3 protein. Found here are around 990,000 distinct CDR3 sequences, 20% to 25% of them singletons; the top ten hold 0.65% to 0.75%. The V end was cut by 1 base, the J end by 7 bases, with 11 bases between. The length of the CDR3 is 12 residues. Germline V CDR1 and CDR2: DFQATT, SNEGSKA (reference sequence). The study, taken as a whole, reports: Expanded clonotype shifts may have been confounded, as the donors had an unknown CMV status.

These data also featured in a second study, about T cells of mothers and their children. Per that study: The study sampled a few healthy Caucasian mothers and their six children.

The chain is built from TRBV20-1 and TRBJ2-7; D is ambiguous. This sequence was found in a girl under 10 years old in good health. The sequencing input was blood. The CDR3 nucleotides are TGCAGTGCTAGAGGCCCACTCCTTGAGCAGTACTTC. It yields the protein CSARGPLLEQYF.